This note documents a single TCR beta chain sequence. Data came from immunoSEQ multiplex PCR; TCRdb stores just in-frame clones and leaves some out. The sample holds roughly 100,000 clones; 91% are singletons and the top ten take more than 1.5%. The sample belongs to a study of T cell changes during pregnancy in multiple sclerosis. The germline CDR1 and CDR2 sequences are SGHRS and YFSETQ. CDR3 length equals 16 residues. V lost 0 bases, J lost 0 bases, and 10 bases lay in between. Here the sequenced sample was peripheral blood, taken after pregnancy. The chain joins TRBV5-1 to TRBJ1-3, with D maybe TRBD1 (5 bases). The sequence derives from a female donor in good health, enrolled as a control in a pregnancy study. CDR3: CASSLGTPYSGNTIYF. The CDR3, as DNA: TGCGCCAGCAGCTTGGGGACACCGTACTCTGGAAACACCATATATTTT.